This TCR beta chain was captured by sequencing in a study of preoperative IRX-2 immunotherapy in early breast cancer. Repertoires were generated with immunoSEQ multiplex PCR, while TCRdb's copy carries only in-frame clones and drops some. The data show fewer than 40,000 clones, with just under 90% seen just once and around 1.6% held by the top ten. The treatment is: preoperative locoregional IRX-2 cytokine immunotherapy. This phase Ib study tested locoregional IRX-2 cytokine immunotherapy given before surgery. Germline V CDR1 and CDR2: ENHRY, SYGVKD. This CDR3 has 12 residues. Deletions cut 0 bases from V and 4 bases from J, with 3 bases between.

The sample in question was tumor tissue, obtained after IRX-2 immunotherapy. This clonotype originated in a human donor with breast cancer. This chain connects TRBV10-3 to TRBJ1-1, with D hard to call. The CDR3 spells CAISESGTEAFF. DNA for the CDR3: TGTGCCATCAGTGAGTCCGGCACTGAAGCTTTCTTT.